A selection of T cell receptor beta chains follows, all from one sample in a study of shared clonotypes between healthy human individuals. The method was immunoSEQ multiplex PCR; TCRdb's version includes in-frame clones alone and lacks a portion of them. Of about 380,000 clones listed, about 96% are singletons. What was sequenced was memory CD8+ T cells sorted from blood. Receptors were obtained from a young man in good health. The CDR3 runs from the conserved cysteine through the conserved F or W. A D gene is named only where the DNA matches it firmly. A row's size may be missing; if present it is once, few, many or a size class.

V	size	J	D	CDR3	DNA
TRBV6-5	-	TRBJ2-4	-	CASMLLDRGIQYF	TGTGCCAGCATGCTTTTGGACAGAGGCATTCAGTACTTC
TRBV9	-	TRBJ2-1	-	CASSVEPANEQFF	TGTGCCAGCAGCGTAGAGCCAGCGAATGAGCAGTTCTTC
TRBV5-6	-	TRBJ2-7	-	CASSFLGPGGSYEQYF	TGTGCCAGCAGCTTCCTCGGTCCGGGTGGATCCTACGAGCAGTACTTC
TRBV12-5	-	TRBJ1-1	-	CASGPSSGGTTEAFF	TGTGCTAGTGGTCCGTCCTCTGGGGGGACCACTGAAGCTTTCTTT
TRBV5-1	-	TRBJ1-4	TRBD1	CASSPRTGSNEKLFF	TGCGCCAGCAGCCCGAGGACAGGTTCTAATGAAAAACTGTTTTTT
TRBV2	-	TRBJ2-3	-	CASKWDWGETQYF	TGTGCCAGCAAGTGGGATTGGGGAGAAACGCAGTATTTT
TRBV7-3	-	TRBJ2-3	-	CASSLGGATDTQYF	TGTGCCAGCAGCTTAGGGGGAGCAACAGATACGCAGTATTTT
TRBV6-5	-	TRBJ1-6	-	CASSYSNRINNSPLHF	TGTGCCAGCAGTTACTCGAACAGGATCAATAATTCACCCCTCCACTTT
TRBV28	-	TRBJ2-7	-	CASSFGPLSEQYF	TGTGCCAGCAGTTTTGGACCTCTCTCCGAGCAGTACTTC
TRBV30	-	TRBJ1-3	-	CAWAGAGNTIYF	TGTGCCTGGGCAGGGGCTGGAAACACCATATATTTT
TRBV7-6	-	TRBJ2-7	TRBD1	CASSFRDRRDEQYF	TGTGCCAGCAGCTTCCGGGACAGAAGGGACGAGCAGTACTTC
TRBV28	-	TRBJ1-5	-	CATTRAETPMRNQPQHF	TGTGCCACCACGCGGGCAGAGACACCGATGCGCAATCAGCCCCAGCATTTT
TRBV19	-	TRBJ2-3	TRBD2	CASKSGSLTDTQYF	TGTGCCAGTAAAAGCGGGAGCTTAACAGATACGCAGTATTTT
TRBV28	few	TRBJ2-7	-	CASSTSYEQYF	TGTGCCAGCAGTACTAGCTACGAGCAGTACTTC
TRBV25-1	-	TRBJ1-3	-	CASSESGGSGNTIYF	TGTGCCAGCAGTGAATCGGGTGGCTCTGGAAACACCATATATTTT
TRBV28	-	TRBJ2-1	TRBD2	CASSLFRAGGPNEQFF	TGTGCCAGCAGTTTATTTAGGGCGGGAGGGCCGAATGAGCAGTTCTTC
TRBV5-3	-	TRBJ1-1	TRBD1	CARSLRTGGTEAFF	TGTGCCAGAAGCTTACGGACAGGGGGGACTGAAGCTTTCTTT
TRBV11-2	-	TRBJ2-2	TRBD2	CASSRGLAGGIGELFF	TGTGCCAGCAGCCGAGGACTAGCGGGAGGGATCGGGGAGCTGTTTTTT
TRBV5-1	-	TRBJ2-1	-	CASSPATGYNEQFF	TGCGCCAGCAGCCCAGCGACAGGCTACAATGAGCAGTTCTTC
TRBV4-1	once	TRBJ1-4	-	CASSQWEGVEKLFF	TGCGCCAGCAGCCAATGGGAGGGGGTTGAAAAACTGTTTTTT
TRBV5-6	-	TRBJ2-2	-	CASSLALGFRVQTGELFF	TGTGCCAGCAGCTTGGCCTTAGGGTTTAGGGTTCAGACCGGGGAGCTGTTTTTT
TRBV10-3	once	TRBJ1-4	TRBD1	CAISRGGGNGKLFF	TGTGCCATCAGTAGGGGAGGGGGCAATGGGAAACTGTTTTTT
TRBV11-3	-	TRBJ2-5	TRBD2	CASSRGLAETQYF	TGTGCCAGCAGCCGGGGACTAGCCGAGACCCAGTACTTC
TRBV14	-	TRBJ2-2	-	CASSQVGTGELFF	TGTGCCAGCAGCCAAGTAGGGACCGGGGAGCTGTTTTTT
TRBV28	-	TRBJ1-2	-	CASSLGGINYGYTF	TGTGCCAGCAGTTTAGGCGGGATTAACTATGGCTACACCTTC
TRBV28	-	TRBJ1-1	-	CASSFFRYNTEAFF	TGTGCCAGCAGTTTTTTTAGGTATAACACTGAAGCTTTCTTT
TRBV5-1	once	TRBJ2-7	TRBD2	CASSVAGGTYEQYF	TGCGCCAGCAGCGTAGCGGGAGGGACCTACGAGCAGTACTTC
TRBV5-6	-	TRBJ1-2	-	CASSQLSNYGYTF	TGTGCCAGCAGCCAACTTTCTAACTATGGCTACACCTTC
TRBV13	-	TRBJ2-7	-	CASSLGWTSTYEQYF	TGTGCCAGCAGCTTAGGCTGGACATCTACCTACGAGCAGTACTTC
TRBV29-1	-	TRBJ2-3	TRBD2	CSVVGRATDTQYF	TGCAGCGTTGTAGGGAGGGCCACAGATACGCAGTATTTT
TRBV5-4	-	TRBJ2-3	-	CASSPQESTDTQYF	TGTGCCAGCAGCCCACAGGAGAGCACAGATACGCAGTATTTT
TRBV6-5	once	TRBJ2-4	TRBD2	CASSTYYSGGNIQYF	TGTGCCAGCAGCACTTATTATAGCGGGGGGAACATTCAGTACTTC
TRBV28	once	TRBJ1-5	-	CASSLFIGGVGAQPQHF	TGTGCCAGCAGTTTATTTATAGGAGGGGTTGGTGCTCAGCCCCAGCATTTT
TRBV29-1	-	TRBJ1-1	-	CSYYSPLKNTEAFF	TGCAGCTACTACAGCCCCCTTAAGAACACTGAAGCTTTCTTT
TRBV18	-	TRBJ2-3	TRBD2	CASSPDRGGGQRYF	TGTGCCAGCTCACCCGACCGAGGCGGGGGGCAACGGTATTTT
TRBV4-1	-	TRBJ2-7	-	CASSLTLGQTYEQYF	TGCGCCAGCAGCCTAACCCTTGGACAGACCTACGAGCAGTACTTC
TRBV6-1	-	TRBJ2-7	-	CASSLGPLNYEQYF	TGTGCCAGCAGTTTGGGTCCCCTCAACTACGAGCAGTACTTC
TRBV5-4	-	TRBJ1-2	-	CASSLRSQEDGYTF	TGTGCCAGCAGCTTGAGGTCCCAAGAAGATGGCTACACCTTC
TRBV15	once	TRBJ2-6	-	CATSRVLASGANVLTF	TGTGCCACCAGCAGAGTTCTAGCCTCTGGGGCCAACGTCCTGACTTTC
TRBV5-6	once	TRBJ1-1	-	CASSPRWGTEAFF	TGTGCCAGCAGCCCGAGGTGGGGGACAGAAGCTTTCTTT
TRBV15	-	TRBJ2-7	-	CATSRDRYRDEQYF	TGTGCCACCAGCAGAGATCGGTACAGGGACGAGCAGTACTTC
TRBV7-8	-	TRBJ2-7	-	CASSLRRGAYEQYF	TGTGCCAGCAGCTTACGGCGGGGAGCCTACGAGCAGTACTTC
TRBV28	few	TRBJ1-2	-	CASSLAGLGGYTF	TGTGCCAGCAGTTTAGCTGGGTTAGGCGGCTACACCTTC
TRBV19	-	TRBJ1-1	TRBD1	CASSTRQGVTEAFF	TGTGCCAGTAGTACCAGACAGGGGGTCACTGAAGCTTTCTTT
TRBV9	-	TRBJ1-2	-	CASSPQTAGEGGYTF	TGTGCCAGCAGCCCCCAAACCGCAGGGGAGGGGGGCTACACCTTC
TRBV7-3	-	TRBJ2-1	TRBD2	CASSLTSGRTHEQFF	TGTGCCAGCAGCTTAACTAGCGGGAGGACCCATGAGCAGTTCTTC
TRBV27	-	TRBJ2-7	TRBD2	CASSPSGTRFYEQYF	TGTGCCAGCAGTCCCTCCGGGACTAGATTCTACGAGCAGTACTTC
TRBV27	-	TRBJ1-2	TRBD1	CASSSPGAGGLYGYTF	TGTGCCAGCAGTTCTCCGGGGGCAGGGGGCCTCTATGGCTACACCTTC
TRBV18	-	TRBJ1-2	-	CASSPDRDYGYTF	TGTGCCAGCTCACCAGACAGAGACTATGGCTACACCTTC
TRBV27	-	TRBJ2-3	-	CASNLGGTDTQYF	TGTGCCAGCAACCTTGGAGGGACAGATACGCAGTATTTT
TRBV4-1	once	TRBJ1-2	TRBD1	CASSRRPGTGQNYGYTF	TGCGCCAGCAGCAGACGTCCCGGGACAGGGCAGAACTATGGCTACACCTTC
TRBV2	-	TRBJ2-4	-	CASSLTGSGYF	TGTGCCAGCAGTCTAACAGGGAGCGGGTACTTC
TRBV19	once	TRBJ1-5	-	CASSIGRGWVRGQHF	TGTGCCAGTAGTATAGGTCGGGGGTGGGTACGAGGACAGCATTTT
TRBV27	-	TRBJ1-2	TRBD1	CASSPFNRGADGYTF	TGTGCCAGCAGTCCCTTTAACAGGGGCGCCGATGGCTACACCTTC
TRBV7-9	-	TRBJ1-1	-	CASRTWTANTEAFF	TGTGCCAGCAGAACTTGGACAGCGAACACTGAAGCTTTCTTT
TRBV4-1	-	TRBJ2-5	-	CASSQGVGLAQETQYF	TGCGCCAGCAGCCAAGGGGTCGGCTTAGCCCAAGAGACCCAGTACTTC
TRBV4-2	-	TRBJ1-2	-	CASSQGMFGPVGYTF	TGTGCCAGCAGCCAAGGAATGTTCGGACCGGTGGGCTACACCTTC
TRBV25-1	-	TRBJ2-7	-	CASSEFGDYEQYF	TGTGCCAGCAGTGAATTTGGAGACTACGAGCAGTACTTC